The source of this TCR beta chain is a study of technical replicates of blood from a handful of donors. Trimming took 6 bases from V and 5 from J; bases not matched to a gene: 5. The germline gives CDR1 MGHDK, CDR2 SYGVNS. The CDR3 loop spans 13 amino acids. Using immunoSEQ multiplex PCR, the repertoire was profiled, and TCRdb retains in-frame clones only, with some absent. Seen here are tens of thousands of clones, roughly 86% observed once, and the top ten hold 4.5% to 5.5%. The origin of this receptor is a human donor in good health. Some clones in this sample may be carry-over from other donors' samples. Sequencing was performed on PBMCs. V usage is TRBV25-1 and J usage is TRBJ1-1; 8 bases match TRBD1. The CDR3 nucleotides are TGTGCCAGCAGAGGACAGGGCAAAACTGAAGCTTTCTTT. As protein: CASRGQGKTEAFF.